These 6 T cell receptor beta chains came from one sample sequenced in a study of blood T cell repertoires in COVID-19. Produced via immunoSEQ multiplex PCR; TCRdb's table is partial and in-frame only. This table holds 130,000 or so clones, 60% to 85% found once. The sequencing input was peripheral blood. These receptors were obtained from a man between 50 and 59 years old with acute or convalescent COVID-19.

The rearrangement uses TRBV19 and TRBJ1-2; D is possibly TRBD1 (6 bases). Germline V gene sequence: CDR1 LNHDA, CDR2 SQIVND (reference sequence). V lost 5 bases and J lost 8, with 18 bases in between. The CDR3 runs 14 residues. The CDR3 DNA sequence: TGTGCCAGTAGTCTCCGGACAGAACTAGGGGGCTACACCTTC. Its translation is CASSLRTELGGYTF.

This sequence joins TRBV10-2 and TRBJ1-2; 7 bases line up with TRBD1. The CDR3 contains 15 residues. The V and J ends lost 7 bases and 3 bases, in that order; junction bases with no gene match: 11. Germline CDR1 WSHSY, CDR2 SAAADI. Here the CDR3 DNA reads TGCGCCAGCACCCCGGTGGGGCAGGGGGACTATGGCTACACCTTC. Amino acid sequence: CASTPVGQGDYGYTF.

The sample holds a few counts of this clone. This sample also contains other DNA sequences that code for the same CDR3. The chain links TRBV2 to TRBJ1-3; weak D call: TRBD1 (5 bases). V was trimmed by 6 bases and J by 4 bases, leaving 10 bases between them. The CDR3 spans 13 residues. Germline V gives CDR1 SNHLY, CDR2 FYNNEI. In nucleotides, the CDR3 is TGTGCCAGCAGCTCAGGGATCGGAAACACCATATATTTT. This encodes CASSSGIGNTIYF.

The chain has TRBV19 and TRBJ2-5; 9 bases are a match to TRBD1. Germline V gene data show CDR1 as LNHDA and CDR2 as SQIVND (reference sequence). This CDR3 contains 14 residues. V lost 3 bases to trimming and J lost 5 bases; unmatched junction nucleotides: 4. CDR3 residues: CASSIGTGSETQYF. In DNA, the CDR3 is TGTGCCAGTAGTATCGGGACAGGGTCCGAGACCCAGTACTTC.

The rearrangement links TRBV7-6 to TRBJ2-6, with D possibly TRBD2 on 7 matching bases. Trimming pared 3 bases from V and 1 base from J, leaving 13 bases between. This CDR3 has 17 residues. The germline V gene encodes CDR1 SGHVS and CDR2 FNYEAQ. The CDR3 sequence is CASSLPKGGSGANVLTF. DNA for the CDR3: TGTGCCAGCAGCTTGCCAAAGGGGGGGTCTGGGGCCAACGTCCTGACTTTC.

V is TRBV11-2 and J is TRBJ1-2; 9 positions match TRBD1. The V segment lost 5 bases and the J segment 4 bases; nucleotides outside the gene matches: 5. Germline-derived CDR1 and CDR2 are SGHAT and FQNNGV. This CDR3 region has 14 residues. The CDR3 sequence is CASSETGGIYGYTF. CDR3 DNA sequence: TGTGCCAGCAGCGAGACAGGGGGGATCTATGGCTACACCTTC.